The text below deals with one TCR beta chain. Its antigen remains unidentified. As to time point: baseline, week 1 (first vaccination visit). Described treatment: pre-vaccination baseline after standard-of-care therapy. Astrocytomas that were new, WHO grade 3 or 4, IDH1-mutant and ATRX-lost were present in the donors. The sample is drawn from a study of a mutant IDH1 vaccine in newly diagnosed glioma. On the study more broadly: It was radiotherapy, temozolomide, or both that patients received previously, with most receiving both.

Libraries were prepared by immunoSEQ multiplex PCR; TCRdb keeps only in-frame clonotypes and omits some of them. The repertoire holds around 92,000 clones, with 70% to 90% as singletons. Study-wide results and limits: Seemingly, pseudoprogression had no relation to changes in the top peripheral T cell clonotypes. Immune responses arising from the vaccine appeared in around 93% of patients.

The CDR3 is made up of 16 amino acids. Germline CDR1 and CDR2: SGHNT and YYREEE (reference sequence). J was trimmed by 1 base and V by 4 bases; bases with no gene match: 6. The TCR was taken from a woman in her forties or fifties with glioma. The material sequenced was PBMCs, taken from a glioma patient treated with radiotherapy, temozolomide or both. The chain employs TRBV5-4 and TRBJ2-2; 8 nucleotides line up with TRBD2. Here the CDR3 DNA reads TGTGCCAGCAGCCCGGGAGGGACTATGAACACCGGGGAGCTGTTTTTT. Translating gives CASSPGGTMNTGELFF.